This section outlines one T cell receptor (beta chain) sequence together with its context. The antigen is undetermined. The sample belongs to a study of cytomegalovirus exposure and HLA in healthy donors. Whole-study results and caveats: TCR beta V- and J-gene trimming was later associated with a missense DCLRE1C variant.

V was pared by 6 bases and J by 6 bases, with 9 bases of the junction left unmatched. Germline V gene data show CDR1 as SGHTA and CDR2 as FQGNSA. CDR3 size: 15 residues. Primers: 60 Vbeta forward and 13 Jbeta reverse. Using immunoSEQ multiplex PCR, the repertoire was profiled, and TCRdb retains in-frame clones only, with some absent. The table has some 130,000 clones, roughly 79% seen once. Material: PBMCs. This clonotype originated in a woman between 45 and 65 years old in good health and CMV-seronegative. The chain recombines TRBV7-2 with TRBJ2-3; TRBD2 matches at 10 bases. DNA for the CDR3: TGTGCCAGCAGAGAAGCGGGAGGGCCGAGTGATACGCAGTATTTT. Protein sequence: CASREAGGPSDTQYF.